The 10 T cell receptor beta chains in this list originate from one sample, sequenced in a study of shared clonotypes between healthy human individuals. Repertoires were generated with immunoSEQ multiplex PCR, while TCRdb's copy carries only in-frame clones and drops some. The table shows roughly 2.2 million clones, with 85% to 95% occurring only once. The sample consisted of naive CD4+ T cells from PBMCs. Subset meaning: CD45RA+ positively selected. The receptors here all came from a man aged 18 to 30 in good health. Some clones in this sample may be carry-over from other donors' samples.

The rearrangement links TRBV14 to TRBJ2-7; 11 positions agree with TRBD2. CDR3 length: 16 residues. With V trimmed by 3 bases and J by 4 bases, 8 bases remained unmatched. Germline V gene sequence: CDR1 SGHDN, CDR2 FVKESK. The CDR3 loop is CASSHLVSGRVYEQYF. CDR3 bases: TGTGCCAGCAGCCATTTGGTTAGCGGGAGGGTTTACGAGCAGTACTTC.

This clone was seen a single time. J is TRBJ2-2 and V is TRBV5-6, with TRBD2 identical over 8 bases. The J segment lost 0 bases and the V segment lost 4 bases, leaving 5 bases of the junction unmatched. Germline CDR1 is SGHDT and CDR2 is YYEEEE. This CDR3 comprises 16 residues. CDR3 sequence reads: CASSPTSGSNTGELFF. CDR3 coding DNA: TGTGCCAGCAGCCCAACTAGCGGATCGAACACCGGGGAGCTGTTTTTT.

This chain links TRBV5-1 with TRBJ1-3; D not certain. Per the germline V gene, CDR1 is SGHRS and CDR2 is YFSETQ. The CDR3 sequence is 15 residues long. Between the trimmed V and J ends, which lost 4 bases and 0 bases, there was a span of 11 bases. CDR3 sequence (DNA): TGCGCCAGCAGCCCCTCTCATAGCTCTGGAAACACCATATATTTT. Its protein is CASSPSHSSGNTIYF.

This clone has only one observation. The chain combines TRBV4-1 with TRBJ2-7, with 9 bases fitting TRBD1. The CDR3 contains 15 residues. Germline V CDR1 and CDR2: MGHRA, YSYEKL. The ends lost 4 bases at V and 2 bases at J; junction bases unmatched: 6. CDR3 DNA sequence: TGCGCCAGCAGCCGGCCCGGGACAGGGCCCTACGAGCAGTACTTC. This encodes CASSRPGTGPYEQYF.

This chain connects TRBV6-6 to TRBJ1-2; D unclear. The germline V gene encodes CDR1 MNHNY and CDR2 SVGAGI (reference sequence). Trimming removed 11 bases from V and 3 bases from J, with 16 bases in between. This CDR3 is 13 amino acids long. CDR3 coding DNA: TGTGCCCTGAGATCTGAGGCCGACTATGGCTACACCTTC. This codes for CALRSEADYGYTF.

The chain couples TRBV18 to TRBJ2-7, with 9 bases identical to TRBD1. Germline V gives CDR1 KGHSH, CDR2 LQKENI. The CDR3 runs 15 residues. J lost 4 bases, V lost 4 bases, and 8 bases had no gene match. CDR3 sequence reads: CASSQTGTGNYEQYF. CDR3 in DNA: TGTGCCAGCTCACAAACCGGGACAGGGAATTACGAGCAGTACTTC. Variable domain in full (rest from reference TRBV18 and TRBJ2-7): NAGVMQNPRHLVRRRGQEARLRCSPMKGHSHVYWYRQLPEEGLKFMVYLQKENIIDESGMPKERFSAEFPKEGPSILRIQQVVRGDSAAYFCASSQTGTGNYEQYFGPGTRLTVT.

The rearrangement uses TRBV11-2 and TRBJ2-2; D unresolved. From germline, CDR1 is SGHAT and CDR2 FQNNGV. The CDR3 has 14 amino acids. Deletions cut 5 bases from V and 8 bases from J, with 15 bases between. The CDR3 region is CASSPQNEPGELFF. The CDR3 DNA follows: TGTGCCAGCAGCCCGCAGAATGAGCCGGGGGAGCTGTTTTTT.

The chain couples TRBV29-1 to TRBJ1-1; 10 nucleotides line up with TRBD1. The CDR3 is 15 amino acids. Germline values: CDR1 SQVTM, CDR2 ANQGSEA. Trimming cost V 6 bases and J 4 bases; bases outside gene matches: 11. CDR3 residues: CSVPMPRTGGTEAFF. As DNA, the CDR3 is TGCAGCGTCCCCATGCCCCGGACAGGGGGCACTGAAGCTTTCTTT.

The rearrangement links TRBV6-6 to TRBJ1-2; tentatively, D is TRBD1 (5 bases). The CDR3 is 13 residues long. V gave up 10 bases and J gave up 8 bases, with 20 bases separating them. Germline CDR1 MNHNY, CDR2 SVGAGI (reference sequence). CDR3 in DNA: TGTGCCACCAGAGGTGGAGGGGTCTCAGGCTACACCTTC. It yields the protein CATRGGGVSGYTF.

CDR3: CASSLARQGDGYTF. Written as DNA, the CDR3 is TGCGCCAGCAGCTTGGCCAGACAGGGGGATGGCTACACCTTC. This sequence joins TRBV5-1 and TRBJ1-2, with 9 bases lining up with TRBD1. V trimming: 0 bases; J trimming: 6 bases; junction bases outside the gene matches: 3. This CDR3 comprises 14 residues. Germline V CDR1 and CDR2: SGHRS, YFSETQ. The full variable domain, rest sourced from reference TRBV5-1 and TRBJ1-2, is KAGVTQTPRYLIKTRGQQVTLSCSPISGHRSVSWYQQTPGQGLQFLFEYFSETQRNKGNFPGRFSGRQFSNSRSEMNVSTLELGDSALYLCASSLARQGDGYTFGSGTRLTVV.